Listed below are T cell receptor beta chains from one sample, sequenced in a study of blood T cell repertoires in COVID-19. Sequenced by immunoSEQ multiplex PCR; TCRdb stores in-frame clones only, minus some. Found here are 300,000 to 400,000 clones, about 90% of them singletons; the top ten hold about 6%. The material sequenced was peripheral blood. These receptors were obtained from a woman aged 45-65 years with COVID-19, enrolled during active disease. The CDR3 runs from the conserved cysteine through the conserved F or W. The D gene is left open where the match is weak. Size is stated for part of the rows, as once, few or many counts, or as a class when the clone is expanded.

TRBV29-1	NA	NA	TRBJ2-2	CSAYGNTGELFF	TGCAGCGCGTACGGGAACACCGGGGAGCTGTTTTTT
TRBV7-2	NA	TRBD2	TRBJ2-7	CASSPGPVAGGPYEQYF	TGTGCCAGCAGCCCAGGACCCGTAGCGGGAGGTCCCTACGAGCAGTACTTC
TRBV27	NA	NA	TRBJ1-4	CASSRVRGFATNEKLFF	TGTGCCAGCAGCCGCGTTAGGGGATTTGCAACTAATGAAAAACTGTTTTTT
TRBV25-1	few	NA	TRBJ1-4	CASSEYAGVVEKLFF	TGTGCCAGCAGTGAATATGCAGGCGTTGTTGAAAAACTGTTTTTT
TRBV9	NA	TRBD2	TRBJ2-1	CASSATSGFTNEQFF	TGTGCCAGCAGCGCAACTAGCGGGTTTACGAATGAGCAGTTCTTC
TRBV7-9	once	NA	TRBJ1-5	CASSSGVQPQHF	TGTGCCAGCAGCTCGGGGGTGCAGCCCCAGCATTTT
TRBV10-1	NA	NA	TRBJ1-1	CASSTGVFEAFF	TGCGCCAGCTCGACGGGGGTATTTGAAGCTTTCTTT
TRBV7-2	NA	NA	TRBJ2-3	CASSVPDQAPDTQYF	TGTGCCAGCAGCGTACCGGATCAAGCGCCAGATACGCAGTATTTT
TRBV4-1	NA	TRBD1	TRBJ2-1	CASSQSGTAGLYNEQFF	TGCGCCAGCAGCCAATCTGGGACAGCTGGCCTTTACAATGAGCAGTTCTTC
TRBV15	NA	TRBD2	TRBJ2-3	CATSRDLRLADSTDTQYF	TGTGCCACCAGCAGAGATCTCCGACTAGCGGATAGCACAGATACGCAGTATTTT
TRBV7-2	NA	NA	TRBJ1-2	CASSLQRTYGYTF	TGTGCCAGCAGCTTACAAAGGACATATGGCTACACCTTC
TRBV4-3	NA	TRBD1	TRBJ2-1	CASSQQTGGRSYNEQFF	TGCGCCAGCAGCCAACAGACAGGGGGCCGATCCTACAATGAGCAGTTCTTC
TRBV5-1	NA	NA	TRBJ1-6	CATPRTFSPLHF	TGCGCCACCCCTCGGACTTTTTCACCCCTCCACTTT
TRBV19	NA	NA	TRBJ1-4	CASSAQGRGNEKLFF	TGTGCCAGTAGTGCCCAGGGTAGGGGTAATGAAAAACTGTTTTTT
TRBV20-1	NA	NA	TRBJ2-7	CSATAGLEQYF	TGCAGTGCTACTGCGGGGCTGGAGCAGTACTTC
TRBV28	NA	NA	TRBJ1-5	CASSFMGGRGNQPQHF	TGTGCCAGCAGTTTTATGGGGGGGAGGGGCAATCAGCCCCAGCATTTT
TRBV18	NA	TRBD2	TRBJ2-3	CASSPSGLAGVDTQYF	TGTGCCAGCTCACCATCGGGACTAGCGGGAGTGGATACGCAGTATTTT
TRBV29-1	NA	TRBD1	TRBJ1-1	CSVGGQGKGYEAFF	TGCAGCGTTGGAGGACAGGGTAAAGGGTATGAAGCTTTCTTT
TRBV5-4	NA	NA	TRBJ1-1	CASSLSVNTEAFF	TGTGCCAGCAGCTTGTCGGTGAACACTGAAGCTTTCTTT
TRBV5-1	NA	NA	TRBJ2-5	CASSLAQVQETQYF	TGCGCCAGCAGCTTGGCGCAGGTCCAAGAGACCCAGTACTTC
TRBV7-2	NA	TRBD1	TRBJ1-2	CASRSTGESPNYGYTF	TGTGCCAGCAGATCGACAGGGGAATCGCCTAACTATGGCTACACCTTC
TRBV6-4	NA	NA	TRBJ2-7	CASTNRDGTYEQYF	TGTGCCAGCACCAACAGGGACGGGACCTACGAGCAGTACTTC
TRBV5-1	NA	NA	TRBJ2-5	CASSRSSGDGETQYF	TGCGCCAGCAGCCGCAGTTCCGGGGATGGCGAGACCCAGTACTTC
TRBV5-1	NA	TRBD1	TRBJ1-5	CASSLGGQGMNQPQHF	TGCGCCAGCAGCTTGGGGGGACAGGGAATGAATCAGCCCCAGCATTTT
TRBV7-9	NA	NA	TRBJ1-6	CASRLGGWSSPLHF	TGTGCCAGCAGGTTGGGGGGCTGGAGTTCACCCCTCCACTTT
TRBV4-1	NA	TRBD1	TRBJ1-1	CASSRRDSMNTEAFF	TGCGCCAGCAGCCGCCGGGACAGCATGAACACTGAAGCTTTCTTT
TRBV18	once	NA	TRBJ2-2	CASSPPEIAVNTGELFF	TGTGCCAGCTCACCACCGGAAATAGCGGTCAACACCGGGGAGCTGTTTTTT
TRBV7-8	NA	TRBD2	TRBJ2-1	CASSSQSIAGGSAYNEQFF	TGTGCCAGCAGCTCCCAGTCAATAGCGGGAGGGTCGGCCTACAATGAGCAGTTCTTC
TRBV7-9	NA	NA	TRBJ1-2	CASSLMQDYFNYGYTF	TGTGCCAGCAGCTTAATGCAGGACTACTTTAACTATGGCTACACCTTC
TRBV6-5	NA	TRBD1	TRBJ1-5	CASRGTGNSNQPQHF	TGTGCCAGCAGGGGGACAGGGAATAGCAATCAGCCCCAGCATTTT
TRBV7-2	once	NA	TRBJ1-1	CASGSGMNTEAFF	TGTGCCAGCGGCTCAGGAATGAACACTGAAGCTTTCTTT
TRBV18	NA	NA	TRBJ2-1	CASSPGATPYNEQFF	TGTGCCAGCTCACCTGGGGCGACTCCATACAATGAGCAGTTCTTC
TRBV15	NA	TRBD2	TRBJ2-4	CATSRGPTGGLNIQYF	TGTGCCACCAGCAGAGGTCCGACGGGAGGTCTGAACATTCAGTACTTC
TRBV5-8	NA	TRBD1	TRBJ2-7	CAPPAGTVAYNEQYF	TGTGCCCCACCGGCAGGGACAGTTGCTTACAACGAGCAGTACTTC
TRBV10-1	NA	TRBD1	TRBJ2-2	CASSGTGGNTGELFF	TGCGCCAGCAGTGGGACAGGAGGGAACACCGGGGAGCTGTTTTTT
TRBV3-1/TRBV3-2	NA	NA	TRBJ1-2	CASSQQGGDYGYTF	TGTGCCAGCAGCCAGCAAGGGGGTGATTATGGCTACACCTTC
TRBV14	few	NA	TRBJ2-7	CASSPQTAKLATKQYF	TGTGCCAGCAGCCCCCAGACAGCCAAACTAGCTACGAAGCAGTACTTC
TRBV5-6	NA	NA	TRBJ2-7	CASRLRRREVHEQYF	TGTGCCAGCAGGTTACGACGGAGAGAGGTCCACGAGCAGTACTTC
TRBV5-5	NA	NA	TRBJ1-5	CASSETPGQTGQPQHF	TGTGCCAGCAGCGAAACCCCCGGACAGACGGGTCAGCCCCAGCATTTT
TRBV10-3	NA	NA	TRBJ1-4	CAIRKGDYNEKLFF	TGTGCCATCAGGAAGGGAGACTATAATGAAAAACTGTTTTTT
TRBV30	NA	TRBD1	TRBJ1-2	CAWSPRDRLGYGYTF	TGTGCCTGGAGTCCCCGGGACAGGTTGGGCTATGGCTACACCTTC
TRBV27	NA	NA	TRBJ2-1	CASSVPQLYNEQFF	TGTGCCAGCAGTGTCCCCCAACTCTACAATGAGCAGTTCTTC
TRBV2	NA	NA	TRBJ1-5	CASSLTSGIRAPRTINQPQHF	TGTGCCAGCAGTCTAACCTCCGGGATTAGGGCCCCACGCACAATCAATCAGCCCCAGCATTTT
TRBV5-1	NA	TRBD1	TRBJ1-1	CASTTGTGNRVGFGLNTEAFF	TGCGCCAGCACTACCGGGACAGGGAACAGGGTCGGGTTCGGGTTGAACACTGAAGCTTTCTTT
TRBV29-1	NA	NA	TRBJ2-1	CSVVIRAGLDYNEQFF	TGCAGCGTTGTTATTCGGGCGGGACTGGATTACAATGAGCAGTTCTTC
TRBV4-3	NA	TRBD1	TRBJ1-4	CASSQTGTARNEKLFF	TGCGCCAGCAGCCAGACCGGGACAGCCCGTAATGAAAAACTGTTTTTT
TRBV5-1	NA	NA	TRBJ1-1	CASSWGDTEAFF	TGCGCCAGCAGCTGGGGCGATACTGAAGCTTTCTTT
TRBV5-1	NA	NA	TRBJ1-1	CASSLEAGWSTEAFF	TGCGCCAGCAGCTTGGAGGCAGGGTGGAGCACTGAAGCTTTCTTT